The TCR beta chain described here comes from a study of cytomegalovirus exposure and HLA in healthy donors. The germline gives CDR1 LGHNA, CDR2 YSLEER. This CDR3 comprises 14 residues. V lost 1 base to trimming and J lost 1 base, with 5 bases between them. The table lists this clone with a few counts. Its specificity is unknown. Whole-study findings and limits: According to reports, the classifier identified cytomegalovirus status with high specificity and sensitivity. Among TCR beta chains, those listed as cytomegalovirus-associated numbered over 150.

Clones were sequenced by immunoSEQ multiplex PCR, and TCRdb holds only the in-frame ones, with some missing. Of tens of thousands of clones in the sample, 75% to 95% are singletons; the top ten hold approximately 2.1%. A roughly 120-subject validation cohort, separate from the approximately 670-subject first cohort, supplied the donors. The clonotype comes from a woman aged 25 to 39 in good health and CMV-seronegative. The J gene is TRBJ1-5, the V gene TRBV4-3, with D possibly being TRBD1 (5 bases). The sequenced material came from PBMCs. The CDR3 region is CASSQGQSNQPQHF. As DNA, the CDR3 is TGCGCCAGCAGCCAAGGACAGAGCAATCAGCCCCAGCATTTT.